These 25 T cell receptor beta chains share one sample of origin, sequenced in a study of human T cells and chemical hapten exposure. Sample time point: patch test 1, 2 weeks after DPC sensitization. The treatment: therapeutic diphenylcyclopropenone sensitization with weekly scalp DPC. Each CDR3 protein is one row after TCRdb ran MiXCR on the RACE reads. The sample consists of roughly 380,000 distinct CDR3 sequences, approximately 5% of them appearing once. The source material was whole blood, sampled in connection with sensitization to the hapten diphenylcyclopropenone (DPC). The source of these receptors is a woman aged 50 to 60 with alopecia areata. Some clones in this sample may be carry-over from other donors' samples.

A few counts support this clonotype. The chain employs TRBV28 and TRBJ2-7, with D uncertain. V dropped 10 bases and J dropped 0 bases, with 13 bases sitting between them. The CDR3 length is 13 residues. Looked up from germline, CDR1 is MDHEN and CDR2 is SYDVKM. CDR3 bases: TGTGCCACCACCCCGAGGTCCTCCTACGAGCAGTACTTC. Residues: CATTPRSSYEQYF.

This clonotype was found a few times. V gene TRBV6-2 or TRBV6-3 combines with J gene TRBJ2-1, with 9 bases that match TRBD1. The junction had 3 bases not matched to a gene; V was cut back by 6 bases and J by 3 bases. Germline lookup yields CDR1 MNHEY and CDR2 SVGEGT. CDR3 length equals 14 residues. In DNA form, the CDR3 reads TGTGCCAGCAGAGGACAGGGGATCTACAATGAGCAGTTCTTC. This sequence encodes CASRGQGIYNEQFF.

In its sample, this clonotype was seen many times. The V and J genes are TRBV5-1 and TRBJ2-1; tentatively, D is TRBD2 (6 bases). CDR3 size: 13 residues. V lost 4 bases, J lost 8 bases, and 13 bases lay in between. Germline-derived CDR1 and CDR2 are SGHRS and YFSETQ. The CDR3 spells CASSAGPIYEQFF. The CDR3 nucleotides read TGCGCCAGCAGCGCGGGACCTATTTATGAGCAGTTCTTC.

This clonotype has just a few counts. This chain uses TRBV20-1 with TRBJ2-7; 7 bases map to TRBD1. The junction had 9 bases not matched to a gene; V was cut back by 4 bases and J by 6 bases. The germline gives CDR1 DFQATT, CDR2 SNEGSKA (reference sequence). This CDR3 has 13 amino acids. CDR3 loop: CSATYRGTSEQYF. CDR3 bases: TGCAGTGCTACCTACAGGGGAACAAGCGAGCAGTACTTC.

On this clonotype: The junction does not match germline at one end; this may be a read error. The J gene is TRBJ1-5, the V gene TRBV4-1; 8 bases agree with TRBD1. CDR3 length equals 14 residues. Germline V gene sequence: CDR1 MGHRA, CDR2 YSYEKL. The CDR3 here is CASSQAGGNQPLHF. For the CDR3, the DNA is TGCGCCAGCAGCCAAGCAGGGGGCAATCAGCCCCTGCATTTT.

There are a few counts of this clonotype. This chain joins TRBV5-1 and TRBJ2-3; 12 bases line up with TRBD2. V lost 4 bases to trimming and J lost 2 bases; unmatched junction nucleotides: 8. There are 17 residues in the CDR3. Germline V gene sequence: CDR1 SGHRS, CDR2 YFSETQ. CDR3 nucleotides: TGCGCCAGCAGCCTAATGACTAGCGGGAGTAACACAGATACGCAGTATTTT. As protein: CASSLMTSGSNTDTQYF.

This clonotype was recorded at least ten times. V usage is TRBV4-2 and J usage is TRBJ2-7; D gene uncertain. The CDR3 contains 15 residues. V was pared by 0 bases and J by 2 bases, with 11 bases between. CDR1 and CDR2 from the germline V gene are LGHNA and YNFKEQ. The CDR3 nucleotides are TGTGCCAGCAGCCAAGAGTATGGCAGCACCTACGAGCAGTACTTC. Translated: CASSQEYGSTYEQYF.

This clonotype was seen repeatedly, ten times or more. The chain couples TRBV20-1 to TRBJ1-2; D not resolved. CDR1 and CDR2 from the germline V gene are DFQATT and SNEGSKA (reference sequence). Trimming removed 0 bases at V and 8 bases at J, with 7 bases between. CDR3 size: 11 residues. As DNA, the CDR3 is TGCAGTGCTAGAGACATTAAAGGCTACACCTTC. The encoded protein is CSARDIKGYTF.

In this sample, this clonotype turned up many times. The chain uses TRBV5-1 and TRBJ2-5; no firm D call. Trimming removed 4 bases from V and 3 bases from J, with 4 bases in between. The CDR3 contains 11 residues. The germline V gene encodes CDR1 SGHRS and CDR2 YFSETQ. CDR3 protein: CASSGEETQYF. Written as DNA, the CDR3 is TGCGCCAGCAGCGGAGAAGAGACCCAGTACTTC.

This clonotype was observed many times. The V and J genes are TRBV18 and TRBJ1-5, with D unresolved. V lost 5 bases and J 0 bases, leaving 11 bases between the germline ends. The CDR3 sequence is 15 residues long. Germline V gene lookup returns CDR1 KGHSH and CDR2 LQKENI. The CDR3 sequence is CASSERGYSNQPQHF. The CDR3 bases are TGTGCCAGCTCAGAACGAGGGTATAGCAATCAGCCCCAGCATTTT. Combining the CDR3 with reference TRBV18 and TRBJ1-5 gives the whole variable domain NAGVMQNPRHLVRRRGQEARLRCSPMKGHSHVYWYRQLPEEGLKFMVYLQKENIIDESGMPKERFSAEFPKEGPSILRIQQVVRGDSAAYFCASSERGYSNQPQHFGDGTRLSIL.

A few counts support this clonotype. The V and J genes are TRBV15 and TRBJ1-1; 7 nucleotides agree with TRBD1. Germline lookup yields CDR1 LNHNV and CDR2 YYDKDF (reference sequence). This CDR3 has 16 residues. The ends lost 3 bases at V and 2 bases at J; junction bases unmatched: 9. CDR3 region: CATSRFPGTVNTEAFF. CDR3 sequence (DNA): TGTGCCACCAGCAGGTTTCCCGGGACAGTCAACACTGAAGCTTTCTTT.

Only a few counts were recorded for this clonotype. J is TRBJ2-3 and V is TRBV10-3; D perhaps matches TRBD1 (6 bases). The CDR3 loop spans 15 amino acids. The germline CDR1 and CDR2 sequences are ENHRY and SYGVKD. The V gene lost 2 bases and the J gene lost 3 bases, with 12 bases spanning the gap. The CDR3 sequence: CAISEEGEWTDTQYF. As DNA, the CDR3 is TGTGCCATCAGTGAGGAGGGGGAGTGGACAGATACGCAGTATTTT.

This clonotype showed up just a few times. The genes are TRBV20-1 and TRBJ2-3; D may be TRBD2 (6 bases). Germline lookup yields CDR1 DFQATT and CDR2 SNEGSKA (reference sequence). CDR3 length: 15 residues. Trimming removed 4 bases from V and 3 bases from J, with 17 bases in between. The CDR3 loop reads CSATGPASETDTQYF. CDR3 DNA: TGCAGTGCTACCGGCCCGGCTAGCGAAACAGATACGCAGTATTTT.

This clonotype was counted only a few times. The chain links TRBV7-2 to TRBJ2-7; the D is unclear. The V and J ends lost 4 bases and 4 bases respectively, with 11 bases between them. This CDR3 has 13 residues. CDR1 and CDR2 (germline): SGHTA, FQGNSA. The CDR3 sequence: CASSSDIGYEQYF. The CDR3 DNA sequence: TGTGCCAGCAGCTCCGACATTGGATACGAGCAGTACTTC.

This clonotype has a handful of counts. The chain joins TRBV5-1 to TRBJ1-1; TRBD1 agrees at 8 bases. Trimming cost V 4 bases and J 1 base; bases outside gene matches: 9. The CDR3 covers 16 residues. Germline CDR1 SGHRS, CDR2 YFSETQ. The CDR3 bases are TGCGCCAGCAGCCTAGGCTTAGACAGGGGGAACACTGAAGCTTTCTTT. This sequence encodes CASSLGLDRGNTEAFF. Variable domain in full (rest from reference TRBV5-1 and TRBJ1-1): KAGVTQTPRYLIKTRGQQVTLSCSPISGHRSVSWYQQTPGQGLQFLFEYFSETQRNKGNFPGRFSGRQFSNSRSEMNVSTLELGDSALYLCASSLGLDRGNTEAFFGQGTRLTVV.

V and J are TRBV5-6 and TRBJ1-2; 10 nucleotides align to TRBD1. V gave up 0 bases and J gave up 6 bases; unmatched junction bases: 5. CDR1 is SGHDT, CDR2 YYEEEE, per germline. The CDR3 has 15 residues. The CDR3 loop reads CASSLERQGANGYTF. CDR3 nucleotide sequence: TGTGCCAGCAGCTTGGAGAGACAGGGGGCTAATGGCTACACCTTC.

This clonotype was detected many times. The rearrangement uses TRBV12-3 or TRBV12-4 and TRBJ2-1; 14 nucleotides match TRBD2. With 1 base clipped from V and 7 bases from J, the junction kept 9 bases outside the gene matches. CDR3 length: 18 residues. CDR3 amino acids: CASSLEAGLAGARNEQFF. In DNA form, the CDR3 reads TGTGCCAGCAGTTTAGAAGCGGGACTAGCGGGAGCAAGGAATGAGCAGTTCTTC.

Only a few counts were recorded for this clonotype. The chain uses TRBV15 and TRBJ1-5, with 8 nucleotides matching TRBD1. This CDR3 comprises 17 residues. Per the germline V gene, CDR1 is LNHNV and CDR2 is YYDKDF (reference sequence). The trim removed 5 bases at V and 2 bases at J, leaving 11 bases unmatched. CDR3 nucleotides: TGTGCCACCAGCGGAAGGACAGGGATCAGGGGCAATCAGCCCCAGCATTTT. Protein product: CATSGRTGIRGNQPQHF.

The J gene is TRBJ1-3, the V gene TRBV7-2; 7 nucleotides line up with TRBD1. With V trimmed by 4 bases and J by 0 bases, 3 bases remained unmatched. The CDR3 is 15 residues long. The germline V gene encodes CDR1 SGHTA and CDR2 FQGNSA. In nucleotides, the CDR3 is TGTGCCAGCAGCTATGGGACAGCCTCTGGAAACACCATATATTTT. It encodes CASSYGTASGNTIYF. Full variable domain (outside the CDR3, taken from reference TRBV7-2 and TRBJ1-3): GAGVSQSPSNKVTEKGKDVELRCDPISGHTALYWYRQSLGQGLEFLIYFQGNSAPDKSGLPSDRFSAERTGGSVSTLTIQRTQQEDSAVYLCASSYGTASGNTIYFGEGSWLTVV.

For the CDR3, the DNA is TGTGCCAGCAGCGAGAGGGCGGGGGGGAGCACAGATACGCAGTATTTT. Its protein product is CASSERAGGSTDTQYF. The rearrangement uses TRBV9 and TRBJ2-3; 9 bases agree with TRBD2. The junction had 5 bases not matched to a gene; V was cut back by 3 bases and J by 0 bases. The CDR3 is 16 residues long. CDR1 and CDR2 (germline): SGDLS, YYNGEE.

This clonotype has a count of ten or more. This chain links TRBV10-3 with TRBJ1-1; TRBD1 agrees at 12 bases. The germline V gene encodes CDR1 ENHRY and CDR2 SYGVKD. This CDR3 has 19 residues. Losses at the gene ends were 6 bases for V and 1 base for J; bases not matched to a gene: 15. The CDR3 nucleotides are TGTGCCATCAGCCCGAGGGACAGGGGGCGATTAACGGAGAACACTGAAGCTTTCTTT. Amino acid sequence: CAISPRDRGRLTENTEAFF.

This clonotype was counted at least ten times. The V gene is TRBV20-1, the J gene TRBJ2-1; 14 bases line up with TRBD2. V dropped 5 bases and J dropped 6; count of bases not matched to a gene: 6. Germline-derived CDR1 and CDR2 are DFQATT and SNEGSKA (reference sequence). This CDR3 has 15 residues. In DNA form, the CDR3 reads TGCAGTGCTGGACTAGCGGGGGGTAGGGGCAATGAGCAGTTCTTC. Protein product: CSAGLAGGRGNEQFF.

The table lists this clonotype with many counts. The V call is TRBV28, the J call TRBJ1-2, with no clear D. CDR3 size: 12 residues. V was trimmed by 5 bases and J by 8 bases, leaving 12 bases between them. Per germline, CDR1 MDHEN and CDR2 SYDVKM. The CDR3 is CASSPPSIGYTF. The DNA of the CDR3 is TGTGCCAGCAGTCCACCCTCGATCGGCTACACCTTC.

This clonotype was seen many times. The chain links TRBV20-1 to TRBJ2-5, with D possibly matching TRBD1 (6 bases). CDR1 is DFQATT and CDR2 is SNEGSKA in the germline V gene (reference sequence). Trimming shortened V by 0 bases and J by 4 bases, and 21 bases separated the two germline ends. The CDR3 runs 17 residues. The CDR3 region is CSARDPHGTGIPETQYF. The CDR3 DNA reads TGCAGTGCTAGAGATCCCCACGGAACAGGGATCCCAGAGACCCAGTACTTC.

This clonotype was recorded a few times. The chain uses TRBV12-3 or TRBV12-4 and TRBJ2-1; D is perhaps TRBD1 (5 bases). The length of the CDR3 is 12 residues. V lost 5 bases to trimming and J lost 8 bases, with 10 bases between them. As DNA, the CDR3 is TGTGCCAGCAGTCTGGACACCCATGAGCAGTTCTTC. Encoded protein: CASSLDTHEQFF.